What follows are 28 T cell receptor beta chains derived from one specimen sequenced in a study of T cells after yellow fever vaccination. One entry per CDR3 protein results from TCRdb running MiXCR on the 5' RACE reads. This table holds 500,000 to 700,000 distinct CDR3 sequences, less than 20% found once. The material sequenced was PBMCs, taken 15 days after the yellow fever booster vaccination. These receptors all come from a man aged 25 to 45 who received the YFV17D yellow fever vaccine.

This clonotype was counted between two and nine times. The chain employs TRBV5-1 and TRBJ2-1; TRBD1 or TRBD2 may be the D gene (6 bases each). The CDR3 length is 15 residues. Germline V lookup: CDR1 SGHRS, CDR2 YFSETQ. Trimming stripped 4 bases from V and 2 bases from J, with 13 bases between. The CDR3 bases are TGCGCCAGCAGCCCAGGGGACTTGACCTACAATGAGCAGTTCTTC. It is translated as CASSPGDLTYNEQFF.

This clonotype was counted ten times or more. The V call is TRBV25-1, the J call TRBJ2-3; tentative D call: TRBD2 (5 bases). CDR1 and CDR2 (germline): MGHDK, SYGVNS. The V end was cut by 2 bases, the J end by 4 bases, with 10 bases between. CDR3 length: 14 amino acids. CDR3 nucleotide sequence: TGTGCCAGCAGTGAAATGGAGGCGGCAGATACGCAGTATTTT. This gives the protein CASSEMEAADTQYF.

J is TRBJ2-1 and V is TRBV10-1; D unresolved. The CDR3 covers 11 residues. CDR1 WNHNN and CDR2 SYGVQD come from the germline V gene (reference sequence). Trimming took 6 bases from V and 6 from J, leaving 6 bases between them. CDR3 sequence reads: CASSHSNEQFF. CDR3 nucleotides: TGCGCCAGCAGCCATTCCAATGAGCAGTTCTTC.

The rearrangement joins TRBV12-3 or TRBV12-4 to TRBJ2-5; 11 bases match TRBD2. The CDR3 covers 15 residues. Germline trimming cut 7 bases from V and 4 bases from J; bases unmatched to any gene: 8. In DNA form, the CDR3 reads TGTGCCAGCATCGCTAGCGGGAGGCTGGGAGAGACCCAGTACTTC. Its translation: CASIASGRLGETQYF.

The chain combines TRBV7-9 with TRBJ2-7; tentative D call: TRBD1 (6 bases). CDR1 is SEHNR, CDR2 FQNEAQ, per germline (reference sequence). The CDR3 contains 14 residues. Between the trimmed V and J ends, which lost 3 bases and 7 bases, there was a span of 16 bases. The CDR3 DNA is TGTGCCAGCAGCTTCAGGGGCGGAGTGGGGGAGCAGTACTTC. This gives the protein CASSFRGGVGEQYF.

The sample holds a few counts of this clonotype. The chain links TRBV11-2 to TRBJ2-5; the D gene is possibly TRBD2 (6 bases). The CDR3 length is 16 residues. Germline V CDR1 and CDR2: SGHAT, FQNNGV. V was cut by 5 bases and J by 1 base, with 17 bases left in between. CDR3 protein: CASSHPAAGIQETQYF. In DNA, the CDR3 is TGTGCCAGCAGCCATCCTGCGGCGGGAATCCAAGAGACCCAGTACTTC.

V is TRBV12-3 or TRBV12-4 and J is TRBJ1-1; D uncertain. Deletions cut 6 bases from V and 3 bases from J, with 20 bases between. CDR3 length equals 16 residues. This CDR3 reads CASSPGEWQTYTEAFF. The DNA for the CDR3 is TGTGCCAGCAGCCCTGGCGAGTGGCAGACGTACACTGAAGCTTTCTTT.

This clonotype was found a few times. This chain uses TRBV24-1 with TRBJ2-1, with 11 bases that match TRBD2. The CDR3 totals 14 residues. Germline V gene data show CDR1 as KGHDR and CDR2 as SFDVKD. V was clipped by 7 bases and J by 8 bases; unmatched bases: 6. The CDR3 region has the DNA TGTGCCACCAGCACTAGCGGGAGAAAGTATGAGCAGTTCTTC. It codes for CATSTSGRKYEQFF.

J is TRBJ2-1 and V is TRBV6-5; TRBD2 matches at 11 bases. CDR3 size: 15 residues. The V gene end was trimmed by 2 bases and the J gene end by 8 bases; junction bases not matched to a gene: 5. The V gene's germline CDR1 is MNHEY and CDR2 SVGAGI. CDR3 protein: CASSYSLAGGHEQFF. DNA of the CDR3: TGTGCCAGCAGTTACAGTCTAGCGGGAGGCCATGAGCAGTTCTTC.

The rearrangement links TRBV25-1 to TRBJ2-5; 11 bases are a match to TRBD2. Germline CDR1 is MGHDK and CDR2 is SYGVNS. The CDR3 spans 16 residues. The V and J ends lost 4 bases and 0 bases, in that order; junction bases with no gene match: 4. The CDR3 nucleotides are TGTGCCAGCAGTGGGAGACTAGCGGGGTACCAAGAGACCCAGTACTTC. Its protein is CASSGRLAGYQETQYF. Full variable domain (remainder filled in from reference TRBV25-1 and TRBJ2-5): EADIYQTPRYLVIGTGKKITLECSQTMGHDKMYWYQQDPGMELHLIHYSYGVNSTEKGDLSSESTVSRIRTEHFPLTLESARPSHTSQYLCASSGRLAGYQETQYFGPGTRLLVL.

In nucleotides, the CDR3 is TGTGCCAGCAGTTCTCGGGGGAGCACCGGGGAGCTGTTTTTT. Translated, it gives CASSSRGSTGELFF. The rearrangement uses TRBV12-3 or TRBV12-4 and TRBJ2-2, with D tentatively TRBD2 (6 bases). The V and J ends lost 4 bases and 4 bases respectively, with 10 bases between them. This CDR3 spans 14 amino acids.

The chain employs TRBV6-1 and TRBJ2-5; D is undetermined. The CDR3 extends over 14 amino acids. The germline CDR1 and CDR2 sequences are MNHNS and SASEGT. The V and J ends lost 6 bases and 3 bases respectively, with 14 bases between them. Written as DNA, the CDR3 is TGTGCCAGCAGGTTCCTGGCGAATGAAGAGACCCAGTACTTC. Amino acid sequence: CASRFLANEETQYF.

The J gene is TRBJ2-5, the V gene TRBV5-1, with 9 nucleotides matching TRBD1. Germline-derived CDR1 and CDR2 are SGHRS and YFSETQ. The trim removed 7 bases at V and 5 bases at J, leaving 3 bases unmatched. The CDR3 has 12 amino acids. CDR3 sequence (DNA): TGCGCCAGCCACGGACAGGGGGAGACCCAGTACTTC. This sequence encodes CASHGQGETQYF.

The chain joins TRBV20-1 to TRBJ1-2, with a possible D match to TRBD1 (6 bases). The CDR3 totals 13 residues. The V end lost 0 bases, the J end lost 3 bases, and 8 bases lay between the germline ends. Germline assignment: CDR1 DFQATT and CDR2 SNEGSKA (reference sequence). Here the CDR3 DNA reads TGCAGTGCTAGAGAAGGACAGCACTATGGCTACACCTTC. Protein: CSAREGQHYGYTF.

This chain joins TRBV7-6 and TRBJ2-3, with D unclear. CDR3 size: 15 residues. V gave up 5 bases and J gave up 1 base, with 13 bases separating them. Germline V gene lookup returns CDR1 SGHVS and CDR2 FNYEAQ. Written as DNA, the CDR3 is TGTGCCAGCAGCCCCGCCATTGCAGGCACAGATACGCAGTATTTT. Translated, it gives CASSPAIAGTDTQYF.

This chain uses TRBV24-1 with TRBJ2-1; 9 bases are a match to TRBD2. Unmatched junction bases numbered 4, after V lost 7 bases and J lost 1 base. Germline CDR1 reads KGHDR; CDR2 reads SFDVKD. The CDR3 runs 15 residues. CDR3 in DNA: TGTGCCACCAGCCTAGCGGGACTGTCCTACAATGAGCAGTTCTTC. This gives the protein CATSLAGLSYNEQFF.

The chain links TRBV12-3 or TRBV12-4 to TRBJ1-5, with 7 positions matching TRBD1. J gave up 6 bases and V 6 bases, and 8 bases lay outside the gene matches. The CDR3 runs 14 residues. The CDR3 loop is CASSYDRASQPQHF. The CDR3 DNA is TGTGCCAGCAGCTATGACAGGGCGTCTCAGCCCCAGCATTTT.

This clonotype turned up a few times. This chain uses TRBV27 with TRBJ2-3; 11 positions match TRBD2. V lost 4 bases and J lost 2; bases outside the gene matches: 5. Germline V gives CDR1 MNHEY, CDR2 SMNVEV (reference sequence). This CDR3 region has 16 residues. The DNA of the CDR3 is TGTGCCAGCAGTTCCTTAGCGGGAGGGAACACAGATACGCAGTATTTT. It codes for CASSSLAGGNTDTQYF.

This chain connects TRBV7-8 to TRBJ2-7; D is undetermined. The CDR3 totals 12 residues. Per the germline V gene, CDR1 is SGHVS and CDR2 is FQNEAQ. V lost 7 bases, J lost 6 bases, and 13 bases lay in between. The CDR3 loop is CASTTVSGEQYF. In nucleotides, the CDR3 is TGTGCCAGCACCACCGTCTCCGGCGAGCAGTACTTC.

This clonotype came up a few times. The gene calls are TRBV11-3 and TRBJ2-1; 9 bases match TRBD1. Germline assignment: CDR1 SGHNT and CDR2 YENEEA. J gave up 6 bases and V 4 bases, and 7 bases lay outside the gene matches. This CDR3 spans 15 amino acids. The CDR3 region has the DNA TGTGCCAGCAGCTCTCCGGGACAGGGATCCAATGAGCAGTTCTTC. Translated, it gives CASSSPGQGSNEQFF.

The chain uses TRBV25-1 and TRBJ2-1; D is possibly TRBD2 (6 bases). V shed 6 bases and J shed 1 base, with 13 bases lying between them. This CDR3 has 15 amino acids. CDR1 is MGHDK, CDR2 SYGVNS, per germline. CDR3 DNA: TGTGCCAGCAGGGGGGAGGCCGCTTCCTACAATGAGCAGTTCTTC. This sequence encodes CASRGEAASYNEQFF.

This clonotype was counted only a few times. J is TRBJ2-7 and V is TRBV12-3 or TRBV12-4, with D uncertain. The CDR3 has 13 amino acids. Trimming left V 7 bases short and J 1 base short, with 11 bases between. The CDR3 DNA follows: TGTGCCAGCACCTTTACAGTATCCTACGAGCAGTACTTC. Its protein product is CASTFTVSYEQYF.

The rearrangement joins TRBV7-2 to TRBJ1-2; tentative D call: TRBD1 (6 bases). Trimming stripped 6 bases from V and 2 bases from J, with 10 bases between. The CDR3 extends over 13 amino acids. CDR1 and CDR2 (germline): SGHTA, FQGNSA. This CDR3 reads CASRPRGNYGYTF. CDR3 nucleotides: TGTGCCAGCAGACCCAGGGGAAACTATGGCTACACCTTC.

This clonotype has more than one count but fewer than ten. This chain connects TRBV5-6 to TRBJ2-4; D tentatively reads TRBD1 or TRBD2 (5 bases each). CDR3 length: 14 residues. Per the germline V gene, CDR1 is SGHDT and CDR2 is YYEEEE. The V end lost 1 base, the J end lost 9 bases, and 14 bases lay between the germline ends. The CDR3 nucleotides are TGTGCCAGCAGCTTGAGTGGGGGAGTTAGCATTCAGTACTTC. Encoded protein: CASSLSGGVSIQYF.

There are a few counts of this clonotype. The gene calls are TRBV5-1 and TRBJ1-4; D unclear. Trimming cost V 4 bases and J 8 bases, with 6 bases left between them. The CDR3 has 11 amino acids. Germline CDR1 and CDR2: SGHRS and YFSETQ. The CDR3 DNA sequence: TGCGCCAGCAGCGACTTCGAAAAACTGTTTTTT. Translated, it gives CASSDFEKLFF.

The CDR3 here is CASSLDMPRTPLHF. The CDR3 DNA is TGTGCCAGCAGCTTAGACATGCCGAGGACACCCCTCCACTTT. The genes are TRBV7-9 and TRBJ1-6; D is unclear. The germline CDR1 and CDR2 sequences are SEHNR and FQNEAQ (reference sequence). V was clipped by 1 base and J by 11 bases, with 12 bases between them. The length of the CDR3 is 14 residues.

The count of this clonotype is one. V usage is TRBV28 and J usage is TRBJ1-1; TRBD1 agrees at 8 bases. The J segment lost 5 bases and the V segment lost 2 bases, leaving 4 bases of the junction unmatched. The CDR3 is 14 amino acids. Per the germline V gene, CDR1 is MDHEN and CDR2 is SYDVKM. In nucleotides, the CDR3 is TGTGCCAGCAGTTTACGGACAGGGAAGACTGAAGCTTTCTTT. As protein: CASSLRTGKTEAFF. The whole variable domain, filled in from reference TRBV28 and TRBJ1-1, reads DVKVTQSSRYLVKRTGEKVFLECVQDMDHENMFWYRQDPGLGLRLIYFSYDVKMKEKGDIPEGYSVSREKKERFSLILESASTNQTSMYLCASSLRTGKTEAFFGQGTRLTVV.

The chain employs TRBV5-4 and TRBJ2-3; 10 bases map to TRBD2. The CDR3 extends over 17 amino acids. V lost 4 bases and J lost 5; bases outside the gene matches: 13. Germline V gives CDR1 SGHNT, CDR2 YYREEE (reference sequence). CDR3 sequence (DNA): TGTGCCAGCAGCCCAGTGAGCGGGAGGGCCGGGGAAGATACGCAGTATTTT. Translated, it gives CASSPVSGRAGEDTQYF.